This T cell receptor beta chain originates from a study of glioma-infiltrating T cells after dendritic cell vaccination (dated by TCRdb to the mid-2010s). Background on the whole study: A cohort of roughly 15 glioblastoma patients from Phase I and II dendritic cell vaccination trials was included, of whom 9 were newly diagnosed and 6 had recurrent disease. Between the early 2000s and the early 2010s, patients were given autologous tumor lysate-pulsed dendritic cell vaccination. The vaccine consisted of monocyte-derived dendritic cells cultured less than nine days with IL-4 and GM-CSF, then pulsed overnight with autologous tumor lysate. Three intradermal dendritic cell vaccine injections were administered to patients at biweekly intervals in the arm below the axilla. Tumor-infiltrating lymphocyte content was quantified and tumor and blood repertoires were compared in dendritic cell-vaccinated glioblastoma patients by deep sequencing of TCR beta CDR3 regions. TCR sequencing metrics, including TIL content and tumor-blood repertoire overlap, were correlated with survival after dendritic cell vaccination.

V is pruned by 5 bases and J by 4 bases, leaving 18 bases of the junction without a gene match. Spanning cysteine to phenylalanine, the CDR3 consists of 18 amino acids. Just CDR3 DNA is preserved here, 54 bases in frame from base 1. Sequences SGHAT (CDR1) and FQNNGV (CDR2) are obtained from the germline V gene. Overall results and qualifications from the work: The cohort was small and heterogeneous, few patients had complete blood and tumor sets, and even fewer had initial-recurrent tumor pairs. TCR clonality showed no direct relationship with survival, which suggests that a diverse polyclonal response may be important. The three-group TCR overlap response model was characterized as speculative, and prospective validation of the model was stated to be required. After dendritic cell vaccination, a higher estimated pretreatment TIL content predicted longer time to progression and longer overall survival.

About this clone: The clone's antigen remains unknown. The input lacks base qualities; no much larger clone sits a single base away.

TCRB CDR3 regions were amplified from around 1.9 ug genomic DNA, or all available DNA if less, using the immunoSEQ assay. The multiplex PCR relied on 60 forward primers for TCR V beta segments and 13 reverse primers for J beta segments. To estimate reads per starting template, synthetic control templates were spiked into each sample at limiting dilution. Sequencing produced 87 bp reads on the Illumina HiSeq System. Per the original workflow: PCR and sequencing errors were removed by merging closely related sequences with a nearest neighbor algorithm. TCR overlap was defined as the percentage of unique tumor TCR beta sequences that were also found in the peripheral blood of the same patient. Held by TCRdb, this immuneACCESS table contains in-frame sequences only and omits some clones. Under half of the omission traces to an unresolved V gene where checked; the cause of the rest is unknown. Clonal size and the V and J genes are those of that table, whereas D and trimming came from the DNA. The sample table shows 93,000 or so clones, and roughly 79% are seen once. The ten largest account for approximately 12% of the sample.

Patients were selected on the basis of adequate residual fresh-frozen tumor tissue and more than two years of available survival data. None of the glioblastoma patients carried an isocitrate dehydrogenase mutation, although molecular status otherwise varied. PBMC were collected before vaccination, two weeks after the third vaccination, and at tumor progression if progression occurred. The Qiagen DNeasy Blood extraction Kit was used to extract genomic DNA. The chain is encoded by TRBV11-2 joined to TRBJ1-2; the junction holds 8 bases that match TRBD1. The sequence derives from a human donor with glioblastoma. The specimen comprised blood, sampled before dendritic cell vaccination. The CDR3: CASSPRGGATGDVYGYTF. Here is the DNA: TGTGCCAGCAGCCCAAGGGGGGGAGCGACAGGGGATGTCTATGGCTACACCTTC.